This TCR beta chain was obtained from a study of blood T cell repertoires in COVID-19. Study in general: Acute and convalescent COVID-19 specimens originated in the United States, Italy and Spain.

Original handling: The assay estimated nucleated cells by amplifying reference gene primers. Data came from immunoSEQ multiplex PCR; TCRdb stores just in-frame clones and leaves some out. That table supplies the V and J calls and clone size; D and trimming were determined from the DNA. Here the sample spans about 180,000 clones, roughly 85% being singletons. CDR1 and CDR2 from the germline V gene are SGHRS and YFSETQ. V was clipped by 4 bases and J by 2 bases, with 15 bases between them. The length of the CDR3 is 16 residues. The receptor was isolated from a woman between 70 and 85 years old with acute or convalescent COVID-19. What was sequenced was peripheral blood. The V and J genes are TRBV5-1 and TRBJ2-2, with D possibly matching TRBD1 (6 bases). This CDR3 reads CASSVTGSLNTGELFF. The CDR3 DNA reads TGCGCCAGCAGCGTTACAGGGAGCCTTAACACCGGGGAGCTGTTTTTT. The complete variable domain, with remaining parts taken from reference TRBV5-1 and TRBJ2-2, reads KAGVTQTPRYLIKTRGQQVTLSCSPISGHRSVSWYQQTPGQGLQFLFEYFSETQRNKGNFPGRFSGRQFSNSRSEMNVSTLELGDSALYLCASSVTGSLNTGELFFGEGSRLTVL.